The present entry profiles one TCR beta chain with its context. Assay used: immunoSEQ multiplex PCR; TCRdb lists only in-frame clones, some missing. Here the sample spans under 300,000 clones, approximately 88% being singletons. The data stem from a study of blood T cell repertoires in COVID-19. Study as a whole: Both acute and convalescent COVID-19 samples were obtained from the United States, Italy and Spain.

Trimming at V came to 5 bases and at J to 5 bases, leaving 22 bases not matched to a gene. The length of the CDR3 is 21 residues. Germline-derived CDR1 and CDR2 are ENHRY and SYGVKD. The receptor's source is a woman in her forties who had recovered from COVID-19. Sequencing was carried out using peripheral blood. This sequence joins TRBV10-3 and TRBJ2-3; 13 bases agree with TRBD2. The chain's CDR3 is CAISTRDRDGLGLAGEDTQYF. In DNA form, the CDR3 reads TGTGCCATCAGTACCCGGGACAGGGACGGTTTAGGACTAGCGGGAGAAGATACGCAGTATTTT.